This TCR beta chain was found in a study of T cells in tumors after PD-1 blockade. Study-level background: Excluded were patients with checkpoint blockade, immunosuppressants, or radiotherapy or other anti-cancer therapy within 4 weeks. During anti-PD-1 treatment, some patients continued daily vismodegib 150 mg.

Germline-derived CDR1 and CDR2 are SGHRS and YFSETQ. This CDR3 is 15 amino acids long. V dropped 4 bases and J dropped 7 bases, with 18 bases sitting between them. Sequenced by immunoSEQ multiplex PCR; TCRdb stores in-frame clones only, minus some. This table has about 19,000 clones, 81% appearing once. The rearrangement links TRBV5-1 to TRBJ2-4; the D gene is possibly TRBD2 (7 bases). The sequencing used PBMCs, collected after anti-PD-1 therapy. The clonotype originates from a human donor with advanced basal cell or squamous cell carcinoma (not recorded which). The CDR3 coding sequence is TGCGCCAGCAGCCGGGGGGCGGGCCGGGGGAACATTCAGTACTTC. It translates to CASSRGAGRGNIQYF.